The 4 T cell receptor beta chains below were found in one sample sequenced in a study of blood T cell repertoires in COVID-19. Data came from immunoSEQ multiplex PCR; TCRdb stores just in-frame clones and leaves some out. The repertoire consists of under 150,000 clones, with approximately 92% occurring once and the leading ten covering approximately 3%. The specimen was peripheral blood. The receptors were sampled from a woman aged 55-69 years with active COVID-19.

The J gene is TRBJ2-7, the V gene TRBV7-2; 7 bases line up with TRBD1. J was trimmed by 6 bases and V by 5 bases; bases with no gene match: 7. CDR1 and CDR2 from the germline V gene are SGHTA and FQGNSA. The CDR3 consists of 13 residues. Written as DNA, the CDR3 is TGTGCCAGCAGCCCACAGGGGTTCGGCGAGCAGTACTTC. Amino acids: CASSPQGFGEQYF.

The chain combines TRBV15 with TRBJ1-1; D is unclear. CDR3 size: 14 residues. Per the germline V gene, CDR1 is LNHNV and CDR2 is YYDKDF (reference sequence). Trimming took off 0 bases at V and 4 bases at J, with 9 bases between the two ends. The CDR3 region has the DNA TGTGCCACCAGCAGAGATCGAGAGAGCACTGAAGCTTTCTTT. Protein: CATSRDRESTEAFF. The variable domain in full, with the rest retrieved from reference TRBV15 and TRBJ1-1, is DAMVIQNPRYQVTQFGKPVTLSCSQTLNHNVMYWYQQKSSQAPKLLFHYYDKDFNNEADTPDNFQSRRPNTSFCFLDIRSPGLGDTAMYLCATSRDRESTEAFFGQGTRLTVV.

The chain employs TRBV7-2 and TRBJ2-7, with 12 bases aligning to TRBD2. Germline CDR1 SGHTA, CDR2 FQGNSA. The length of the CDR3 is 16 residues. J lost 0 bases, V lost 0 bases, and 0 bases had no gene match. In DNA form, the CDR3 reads TGTGCCAGCAGCTTAGCGACTAGCGGGAGCTCCTACGAGCAGTACTTC. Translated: CASSLATSGSSYEQYF.

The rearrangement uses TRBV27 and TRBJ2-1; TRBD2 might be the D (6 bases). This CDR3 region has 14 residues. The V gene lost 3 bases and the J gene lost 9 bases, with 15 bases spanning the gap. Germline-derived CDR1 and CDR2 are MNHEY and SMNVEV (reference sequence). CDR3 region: CASSFGTSFAEQFF. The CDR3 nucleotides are TGTGCCAGCAGTTTTGGGACTTCCTTCGCTGAGCAGTTCTTC.